The 4 T cell receptor beta chains below were found in one sample sequenced in a study of T cells after posttransplantation cyclophosphamide. Only in-frame clones appear in the TCRdb table, and some are missing; sequencing was by immunoSEQ multiplex PCR. The sample yields 11,000 or so clones, around 95% seen once. The sequencing sample was made of naive CD8+ T cells sorted from PBMCs. These receptors were taken from a man aged 25-45 years in good health and a related stem cell transplant donor.

V usage is TRBV28 and J usage is TRBJ1-5; no firm D call. The V gene's germline CDR1 is MDHEN and CDR2 SYDVKM. The CDR3 length is 16 residues. Trimming took off 0 bases at V and 3 bases at J, with 12 bases between the two ends. CDR3 nucleotides: TGTGCCAGCAGTTTATGGAGGGTTGGGGACAATCAGCCCCAGCATTTT. This translates into CASSLWRVGDNQPQHF. Full variable domain (remainder filled in from reference TRBV28 and TRBJ1-5): DVKVTQSSRYLVKRTGEKVFLECVQDMDHENMFWYRQDPGLGLRLIYFSYDVKMKEKGDIPEGYSVSREKKERFSLILESASTNQTSMYLCASSLWRVGDNQPQHFGDGTRLSIL.

The chain has TRBV29-1 and TRBJ1-1, with TRBD1 as a possible D gene (5 bases). Looked up from germline, CDR1 is SQVTM and CDR2 is ANQGSEA. V was trimmed by 6 bases and J by 5 bases, leaving 16 bases between them. The length of the CDR3 is 13 residues. CDR3 in amino acids: CSVQRVGQTEAFF. CDR3 bases: TGCAGCGTCCAAAGGGTGGGGCAGACTGAAGCTTTCTTT.

The chain carries TRBV18 and TRBJ2-3; TRBD1 agrees at 7 bases. Germline CDR1 is KGHSH and CDR2 is LQKENI. The CDR3 consists of 14 residues. Trimming cost V 6 bases and J 0 bases; bases outside gene matches: 3. The CDR3 DNA reads as TGTGCCAGCTCGTCGACAGGGAGCACAGATACGCAGTATTTT. This sequence encodes CASSSTGSTDTQYF.

The chain employs TRBV27 and TRBJ2-3; 15 bases match TRBD2. V lost 5 bases, J lost 2 bases, and 11 bases stayed unmatched. CDR1 and CDR2 (germline): MNHEY, SMNVEV (reference sequence). The length of the CDR3 is 19 residues. CDR3 coding DNA: TGTGCCAGCAGTCTATGGGGACTAGCGGGGGGCGGACACACAGATACGCAGTATTTT. Translating gives CASSLWGLAGGGHTDTQYF.